This T cell receptor beta chain was captured by sequencing in a study of blood T cell repertoires in COVID-19. Profiling relied on immunoSEQ multiplex PCR, and the TCRdb table lists in-frame clones only, not all of them. The repertoire has about 68,000 clones, roughly nine tenths of them found once; the top ten carry around 7.8%. This clone came up once. The germline gives CDR1 MGHDK, CDR2 SYGVNS. V lost 4 bases to trimming and J lost 7 bases; unmatched junction nucleotides: 3. CDR3 size: 12 residues. The clonotype comes from a man aged 35-49 years with COVID-19, enrolled during active disease. The chain has TRBV25-1 and TRBJ1-2; 7 bases line up with TRBD1. Sequencing was done on a sample of peripheral blood. The CDR3 bases are TGTGCCAGCAGTGTTCACAGGGGTGGCTACACCTTC. Translating it yields CASSVHRGGYTF.